This T cell receptor (beta chain) came from a study of T cell changes during pregnancy in multiple sclerosis. Only in-frame clones appear in the TCRdb table, and some are missing; sequencing was by immunoSEQ multiplex PCR. The sample holds 100,000 or so clones; about 94% are singletons and the top ten take 0.99%. Losses at the gene ends were 8 bases for V and 6 bases for J; bases not matched to a gene: 9. The CDR3 has 13 residues. From germline, CDR1 is MNHEY and CDR2 SVGAGI. The clonotype originates from a female donor with multiple sclerosis, enrolled in a pregnancy study. V usage is TRBV6-5 and J usage is TRBJ2-7, with 8 bases identical to TRBD2. The sample consisted of peripheral blood, taken after pregnancy. CDR3 region: CASRGRPPGEQYF. The CDR3 DNA sequence: TGTGCCAGCCGCGGGAGGCCCCCTGGCGAGCAGTACTTC.